A single TCR beta chain is shown here with its context. Antigen: not known. This CDR3 region has 18 residues. The J segment lost 5 bases and the V segment lost 8 bases, leaving 17 bases of the junction unmatched. CDR1 PRHDT and CDR2 FYEKMQ come from the germline V gene (reference sequence). This entry belongs to a study of beta chain features in type 1 diabetes. Findings and caveats of the study: Patients showed naive, central memory and Treg TCRB repertoires that appeared more similar than those of healthy donors.

The study reverse transcribed the entire isolated RNA, so it sequenced expressed TCRB transcripts. Profiling relied on immunoSEQ multiplex PCR, and the TCRdb table lists in-frame clones only, not all of them. This table has about 360,000 clones, about 12% appearing once. Every donor had blood drawn once into heparin, roughly 110 mL on average. What was sequenced was naive CD4+ T cells from blood. The chain joins TRBV13 to TRBJ2-2; 10 nucleotides match TRBD1. The TCR originated in a man in his late teens or twenties in good health. CDR3 in DNA: TGTGCCAGCGACAGGGGGCGCGGTAGCGGGATGGGTACCGGGGAGCTGTTTTTT. This sequence encodes CASDRGRGSGMGTGELFF.